The clone carrying this T cell receptor beta chain was detected only a few times. Its antigen is as yet unknown. The source material, RNA transcripts, was used to amplify TCR beta CDR3 regions. RT-PCR in the first round (using the HTBI primer set) targeted the TCR CDR3. TCRdb analysed the multiplex PCR reads with MiXCR anew, one entry per CDR3 protein. The repertoire holds approximately 640,000 distinct CDR3 sequences, about 16% seen once, with around 4% in the top ten. Deletions cut 2 bases from V and 6 bases from J, with 5 bases between. The CDR3 covers 12 residues. Participants, patients aged 18 to 65, had newly diagnosed hyperthyroidism with a duration under 2 months. Every diagnosis used clinical symptoms, serum thyroxine and TRAb, thyroid ultrasound and orbital computed tomography. The data stem from a study of T cells in Graves' hyperthyroidism and ophthalmopathy. Study as a whole: The blood sample was taken at first diagnosis, before treatment began.

Study-wide results and limits: Blood also held most thyroid clonotypes expanded beyond 0.001.

This TCR derives from a woman in her 30s with Graves' hyperthyroidism. Sequenced material: blood. This chain uses TRBV12-3 or TRBV12-4 with TRBJ2-1; no definite D call. CDR3: CASSLFPNEQFF. CDR3 in DNA: TGTGCCAGCAGTTTATTCCCCAATGAGCAGTTCTTC.